This T cell receptor (beta chain) is from a study of OX40 agonist ivuxolimab in advanced cancers. The overall study: Ivuxolimab, an antibody acting as an agonist of OX40 (CD134), was used to treat patients.

Data came from immunoSEQ multiplex PCR; TCRdb stores just in-frame clones and leaves some out. Of around 80,000 clones listed, approximately 85% are singletons. Trimming cost V 5 bases and J 2 bases, with 3 bases left between them. Germline CDR1 is SEHNR and CDR2 is FQNEAQ (reference sequence). The CDR3 loop spans 11 amino acids. Turning to this clone: No antigen is known for it.

Notes on the study in general: Expanded clones belonging to CD8+ T cells outnumbered, on average, those of CD4+.

The sequence was collected from an adult with an advanced solid tumor such as melanoma, head and neck, liver or kidney cancer. Source: CD4+ or CD8+ T cells sorted from blood, taken in a trial of the OX40 agonist ivuxolimab. V is TRBV7-9 and J is TRBJ2-5; D uncertain. DNA for the CDR3: TGTGCCAGCAGCCTACAAGAGACCCAGTACTTC. Its translation is CASSLQETQYF.